Listed below are T cell receptor beta chains from one sample, sequenced in a study of T cells in Graves' hyperthyroidism and ophthalmopathy. TCRdb itself ran the multiplex PCR reads through MiXCR, one entry per CDR3 protein. Here the sample spans about 690,000 distinct CDR3 sequences, 15% to 20% being singletons. Sequenced: blood. These receptors originate from a man in his fifties or sixties with Graves' hyperthyroidism. Both conserved end residues are trimmed from each CDR3. D genes are given only for firm matches.

V	D	J	CDR3
TRBV6-2/TRBV6-3	TRBD2	TRBJ2-3	ASSWTSGRARSDTQY
TRBV5-4	-	TRBJ2-1	ASSSGGATYNEQF
TRBV2	-	TRBJ1-5	ASSLMGGRYSNQPQH
TRBV2	TRBD1	TRBJ1-2	ASTFLGTGAYGYT
TRBV18	-	TRBJ1-1	ASSPFTGDTEAF
TRBV10-3	TRBD1	TRBJ2-7	AISETGQAYEQY
TRBV9	-	TRBJ1-1	ASSVGPTLRAF
TRBV7-9	-	TRBJ1-1	ASSLGRYDTEAF
TRBV27	-	TRBJ2-2	ASSFRTGELF
TRBV6-1	-	TRBJ2-1	ASSEMASRVHNEQF
TRBV12-3/TRBV12-4	-	TRBJ2-5	ASSNFGQGQETQY
TRBV6-1	TRBD2	TRBJ2-5	ASSEVSGASGRVRETQY
TRBV19	TRBD2	TRBJ2-7	ASSIVGSGIYEQY
TRBV6-4	TRBD2	TRBJ2-1	ASSIRSGRAYNEQF
TRBV19	-	TRBJ2-3	ASRENPSDTQY
TRBV11-2	-	TRBJ1-4	ASSLVAGEGEKLF
TRBV4-1	TRBD1	TRBJ1-5	ASSQAPGQGGNQPQH
TRBV5-6	-	TRBJ1-6	ASSLMVTGYSPLH
TRBV25-1	TRBD1	TRBJ1-5	ASSEWQGASNQPQH
TRBV7-9	-	TRBJ2-4	ASSLEQTKNIQY
TRBV6-2/TRBV6-3	-	TRBJ1-3	ASRPPGPLGNTIY
TRBV11-2	TRBD1	TRBJ2-7	ASSLEGGQVYEQY
TRBV2	TRBD2	TRBJ2-3	ASLGLAGTDTQY
TRBV5-4	TRBD2	TRBJ2-3	ASSSGLAGGDTQY
TRBV29-1	TRBD2	TRBJ2-5	SVERGRAKETQY
TRBV3-1	-	TRBJ1-5	ASSQGGGGRSQH
TRBV12-3/TRBV12-4	-	TRBJ1-2	ASSGKTGNYGYT
TRBV7-9	TRBD2	TRBJ2-5	ASSLPPEGTSGLETQY
TRBV12-3/TRBV12-4	TRBD2	TRBJ2-1	ATGEAGVAYNEQF
TRBV3-1	-	TRBJ1-1	ASSQPNTEAF
TRBV10-3	-	TRBJ1-1	AIRAGTEAF